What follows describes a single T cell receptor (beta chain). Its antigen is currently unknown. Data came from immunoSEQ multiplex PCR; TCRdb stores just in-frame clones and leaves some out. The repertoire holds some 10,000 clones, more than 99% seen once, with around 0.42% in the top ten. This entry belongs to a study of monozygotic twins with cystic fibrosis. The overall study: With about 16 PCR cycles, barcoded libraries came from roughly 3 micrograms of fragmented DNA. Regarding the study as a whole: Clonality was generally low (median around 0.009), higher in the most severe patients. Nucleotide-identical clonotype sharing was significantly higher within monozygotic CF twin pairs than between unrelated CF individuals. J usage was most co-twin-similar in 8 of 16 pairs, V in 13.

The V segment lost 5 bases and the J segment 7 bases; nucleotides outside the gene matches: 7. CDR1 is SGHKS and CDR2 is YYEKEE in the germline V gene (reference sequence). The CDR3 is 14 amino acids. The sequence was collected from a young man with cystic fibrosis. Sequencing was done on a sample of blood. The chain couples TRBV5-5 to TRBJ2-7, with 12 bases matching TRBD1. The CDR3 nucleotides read TGTGCCAGCAGGCGGGGACAGGGGGCGCGAGAGCAGTACTTC. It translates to CASRRGQGAREQYF.